A single sample gave rise to the 31 T cell receptor beta chains below, sequenced in a study of monozygotic twins with cystic fibrosis. Only in-frame clones appear in the TCRdb table, and some are missing; sequencing was by immunoSEQ multiplex PCR. The repertoire consists of 34,000 or so clones, with 75% to 95% occurring once and the leading ten covering under 0.25%. The sample taken for sequencing was blood. These TCRs come from a boy aged 2 to 9 with cystic fibrosis.

The chain couples TRBV6-5 to TRBJ2-3, with 8 bases that match TRBD2. The J segment lost 4 bases and the V segment lost 6 bases, leaving 9 bases of the junction unmatched. The CDR3 has 15 amino acids. CDR1 is MNHEY, CDR2 SVGAGI, per germline. In DNA form, the CDR3 reads TGTGCCAGCAGCCCTCGGGGGGGTAGCTCAGATACGCAGTATTTT. This sequence encodes CASSPRGGSSDTQYF.

The chain combines TRBV7-2 with TRBJ1-2, with D tentatively TRBD1 (5 bases). This CDR3 comprises 15 residues. With 1 base removed from V and 7 bases from J, the gap between germline ends came to 16 bases. Per germline, CDR1 SGHTA and CDR2 FQGNSA. The chain's CDR3 is CASSLEATGRGGYTF. The CDR3 DNA is TGTGCCAGCAGCTTAGAAGCGACGGGGCGCGGTGGCTACACCTTC.

The chain employs TRBV9 and TRBJ1-5; 10 positions match TRBD1. The trim removed 3 bases at V and 2 bases at J, leaving 5 bases unmatched. CDR1 is SGDLS, CDR2 YYNGEE, per germline. This CDR3 has 16 amino acids. Here the CDR3 reads CASSARTGGGNQPQHF. CDR3 DNA: TGTGCCAGCAGCGCCAGGACAGGGGGAGGCAATCAGCCCCAGCATTTT.

The chain carries TRBV11-2 and TRBJ2-1; D might be TRBD2 (6 bases). The CDR3 spans 13 residues. The V and J ends lost 5 bases and 7 bases respectively, with 12 bases between them. Germline loops: CDR1 SGHAT, CDR2 FQNNGV. The CDR3 DNA sequence: TGTGCCAGCAGCCCCGGGACTCCAAATGAGCAGTTCTTC. As protein: CASSPGTPNEQFF.

This chain links TRBV11-3 with TRBJ2-7; 8 bases fit TRBD1. Germline CDR1 SGHNT, CDR2 YENEEA. The CDR3 totals 13 residues. The V segment lost 5 bases and the J segment 5 bases; nucleotides outside the gene matches: 5. In DNA, the CDR3 is TGTGCCAGCAGCCCCCGGACAGGGCACGAGCAGTACTTC. Encoded protein: CASSPRTGHEQYF.

The J gene is TRBJ1-1, the V gene TRBV29-1; D ambiguous. This CDR3 comprises 14 residues. V was shortened by 0 bases and J by 4 bases, with 12 bases between the two germline ends. Germline CDR1 and CDR2: SQVTM and ANQGSEA. CDR3 in amino acids: CSVEDFGLGTEAFF. In nucleotides, the CDR3 is TGCAGCGTTGAAGATTTCGGATTGGGCACTGAAGCTTTCTTT.

This clone was recorded a few times. V gene TRBV2 combines with J gene TRBJ1-1; D may be TRBD1 (5 bases). Trimming removed 8 bases at V and 1 base at J, with 14 bases between. The CDR3 totals 14 residues. Germline-derived CDR1 and CDR2 are SNHLY and FYNNEI. CDR3 loop: CASRGGGWNTEAFF. For the CDR3, the DNA is TGTGCCAGCCGCGGCGGGGGATGGAACACTGAAGCTTTCTTT.

The CDR3 DNA is TGTGCCAGCAGTTACGGATCGTACGGCGAGCAGTACTTC. The encoded protein is CASSYGSYGEQYF. The chain has TRBV6-6 and TRBJ2-7; no reliable D call. The germline V gene encodes CDR1 MNHNY and CDR2 SVGAGI (reference sequence). The CDR3 length is 13 residues. The V end was cut by 2 bases, the J end by 6 bases, with 11 bases between.

The V call is TRBV25-1, the J call TRBJ1-6, with D possibly being TRBD1 (5 bases). The CDR3 extends over 14 amino acids. Germline-derived CDR1 and CDR2 are MGHDK and SYGVNS. Trimming removed 8 bases from V and 9 bases from J, with 17 bases in between. In DNA, the CDR3 is TGTGCCAGCTTAGGGGAGGGGCTGGGTTCACCCCTCCACTTT. Translation: CASLGEGLGSPLHF.

This sequence joins TRBV29-1 and TRBJ2-3; 10 bases agree with TRBD2. The CDR3 runs to 16 residues. Germline-derived CDR1 and CDR2 are SQVTM and ANQGSEA. The V gene end was trimmed by 0 bases and the J gene end by 2 bases; junction bases not matched to a gene: 5. CDR3 sequence reads: CSVEDRAGGITDTQYF. In nucleotides, the CDR3 is TGCAGCGTTGAAGATCGAGCGGGGGGGATCACAGATACGCAGTATTTT.

This clone was seen just once. The CDR3 bases are TGTGCCAGCAGTGAAGCGTGGGATGCTAAGGGCTACACCTTC. Residues: CASSEAWDAKGYTF. The chain has TRBV6-1 and TRBJ1-2, with no clear D. The CDR3 length is 14 residues. CDR1 is MNHNS, CDR2 SASEGT, per germline. V lost 0 bases, J lost 8 bases, and 13 bases lay in between.

The rearrangement joins TRBV5-1 to TRBJ2-7; TRBD1 matches 9 bases. V trimming: 4 bases; J trimming: 5 bases; junction bases outside the gene matches: 10. CDR3 length: 15 residues. Per the germline V gene, CDR1 is SGHRS and CDR2 is YFSETQ. The CDR3 DNA reads as TGCGCCAGCAGCATACTGACAGGGGGGTACAACGAGCAGTACTTC. Protein: CASSILTGGYNEQYF.

The V gene is TRBV19, the J gene TRBJ1-2, with 7 bases aligning to TRBD1. The CDR3 sequence is 14 residues long. Germline-derived CDR1 and CDR2 are LNHDA and SQIVND (reference sequence). The V and J ends lost 5 bases and 7 bases, in that order; junction bases with no gene match: 10. CDR3 amino acids: CASSAQGQKGGYTF. CDR3 in DNA: TGTGCCAGTAGTGCACAGGGGCAAAAAGGTGGCTACACCTTC.

The chain joins TRBV5-1 to TRBJ1-1; the D gene is possibly TRBD1 (6 bases). The CDR3 contains 18 residues. Germline V CDR1 and CDR2: SGHRS, YFSETQ. Trimming pared 5 bases from V and 0 bases from J, leaving 23 bases between. The CDR3 sequence is CASSFQGPTTFLNTEAFF. The CDR3 nucleotides are TGCGCCAGCAGTTTTCAGGGGCCCACAACTTTTCTGAACACTGAAGCTTTCTTT.

The chain combines TRBV9 with TRBJ2-1; maybe TRBD1 (5 bases). This CDR3 has 14 residues. V dropped 0 bases and J dropped 8 bases, with 12 bases sitting between them. Germline loops: CDR1 SGDLS, CDR2 YYNGEE. For the CDR3, the DNA is TGTGCCAGCAGCGTAGCAGTAGGGGCGGATGAGCAGTTCTTC. Protein product: CASSVAVGADEQFF. The full variable domain, in which reference TRBV9 and TRBJ2-1 provide the parts outside the CDR3, is DSGVTQTPKHLITATGQRVTLRCSPRSGDLSVYWYQQSLDQGLQFLIQYYNGEERAKGNILERFSAQQFPDLHSELNLSSLELGDSALYFCASSVAVGADEQFFGPGTRLTVL.

The chain joins TRBV11-2 to TRBJ2-7; possible D gene TRBD1, 5 bases. The CDR3 runs 12 residues. Looked up from germline, CDR1 is SGHAT and CDR2 is FQNNGV. The ends were cut back, 4 bases at V and 11 bases at J, with 15 bases in the middle. CDR3 residues: CASSSQGRGEYF. Written as DNA, the CDR3 is TGTGCCAGCAGCTCGCAGGGCCGCGGCGAGTACTTC.

This rearrangement joins TRBV9 to TRBJ2-2; TRBD2 matches at 7 bases. The junction had 9 bases not matched to a gene; V was cut back by 4 bases and J by 0 bases. Germline V CDR1 and CDR2: SGDLS, YYNGEE. This CDR3 is 17 amino acids long. CDR3 in amino acids: CASSPLRLAANTGELFF. In DNA form, the CDR3 reads TGTGCCAGCAGCCCTCTTAGGCTAGCGGCGAACACCGGGGAGCTGTTTTTT.

The V and J genes are TRBV7-2 and TRBJ1-5; TRBD1 aligns across 8 bases. Per germline, CDR1 SGHTA and CDR2 FQGNSA. Germline trimming cut 6 bases from V and 3 bases from J; bases unmatched to any gene: 7. There are 15 residues in the CDR3. In DNA, the CDR3 is TGTGCCAGCAGAATGACAGGGGATAACAATCAGCCCCAGCATTTT. It is translated as CASRMTGDNNQPQHF.

In this sample, this clone turned up a few times. This sequence joins TRBV29-1 and TRBJ1-1; possibly TRBD1 for D (5 bases). This CDR3 spans 12 amino acids. The V end lost 6 bases, the J end lost 7 bases, and 15 bases lay between the germline ends. The germline V gene has CDR1 SQVTM and CDR2 ANQGSEA. Here the CDR3 reads CSVDIGTHEAFF. The CDR3 coding sequence is TGCAGCGTGGACATCGGGACGCATGAAGCTTTCTTT.

This sequence joins TRBV27 and TRBJ1-2, with TRBD1 as a possible D gene (5 bases). Trimming removed 6 bases from V and 1 base from J, with 6 bases in between. There are 12 residues in the CDR3. Per germline, CDR1 MNHEY and CDR2 SMNVEV (reference sequence). The DNA for the CDR3 is TGTGCCAGCAGCGACAGTAACTATGGCTACACCTTC. It is translated as CASSDSNYGYTF.

The chain recombines TRBV19 with TRBJ2-1; no clear D. Germline-derived CDR1 and CDR2 are LNHDA and SQIVND (reference sequence). The CDR3 spans 15 residues. V lost 7 bases to trimming and J lost 4 bases, with 17 bases between them. The CDR3 sequence: CASTFSISSYNEQFF. DNA of the CDR3: TGTGCCAGTACCTTTTCGATAAGTTCATACAATGAGCAGTTCTTC.

The rearrangement uses TRBV4-1 and TRBJ1-1, with 8 bases matching TRBD1. Germline lookup yields CDR1 MGHRA and CDR2 YSYEKL. V trimming: 1 base; J trimming: 1 base; junction bases outside the gene matches: 8. This CDR3 is 17 amino acids long. In nucleotides, the CDR3 is TGCGCCAGCAGCCAAGGGGGCCCAGGGGGCGCGAACACTGAAGCTTTCTTT. Translating it yields CASSQGGPGGANTEAFF.

The chain uses TRBV6-5 and TRBJ2-5; 11 bases align to TRBD2. Trimming cost V 4 bases and J 5 bases; bases outside gene matches: 6. Germline loops: CDR1 MNHEY, CDR2 SVGAGI. The CDR3 covers 15 residues. The CDR3 reads CASSLGLAVKETQYF. The CDR3, as DNA: TGTGCCAGCAGTTTGGGACTAGCGGTCAAGGAGACCCAGTACTTC.

V is TRBV6-5 and J is TRBJ2-1; 10 bases are shared with TRBD1. The junction had 4 bases not matched to a gene; V was cut back by 6 bases and J by 2 bases. Per germline, CDR1 MNHEY and CDR2 SVGAGI. CDR3 length: 15 amino acids. The CDR3 nucleotides are TGTGCCAGCAGGACAGGGGGCGCAACCTACAATGAGCAGTTCTTC. This translates into CASRTGGATYNEQFF.

V gene TRBV4-3 combines with J gene TRBJ2-7; unclear D gene. V lost 4 bases and J lost 3, with 16 bases in between. This CDR3 region has 15 residues. The germline CDR1 and CDR2 sequences are LGHNA and YSLEER. CDR3 residues: CASSPASGTLYEQYF. In DNA, the CDR3 is TGCGCCAGCAGCCCTGCCTCAGGAACCCTCTACGAGCAGTACTTC.

This chain connects TRBV7-7 to TRBJ2-7, with D possibly being TRBD1 (6 bases). The CDR3 contains 13 residues. Germline values: CDR1 SSHAT, CDR2 FNYEAQ (reference sequence). V was pared by 0 bases and J by 5 bases, with 8 bases between. CDR3 bases: TGTGCCAGCAGCTTAGCGCAGGGGCACGAGCAGTACTTC. Translated: CASSLAQGHEQYF. Full variable domain (remainder filled in from reference TRBV7-7 and TRBJ2-7): GAGVSQSPRYKVTKRGQDVTLRCDPISSHATLYWYQQALGQGPEFLTYFNYEAQPDKSGLPSDRFSAERPEGSISTLTIQRTEQRDSAMYRCASSLAQGHEQYFGPGTRLTVT.

Only one count was recorded for this clone. The rearrangement uses TRBV7-9 and TRBJ2-7, with no clear D. The CDR3 sequence is 12 residues long. Germline CDR1 and CDR2: SEHNR and FQNEAQ (reference sequence). V gave up 3 bases and J gave up 6 bases, with 9 bases separating them. CDR3 residues: CASSLGSREQYF. The CDR3 nucleotides read TGTGCCAGCAGCTTGGGCTCCCGCGAGCAGTACTTC.

V usage is TRBV7-9 and J usage is TRBJ2-7; no definite D call. With 3 bases removed from V and 2 bases from J, the gap between germline ends came to 5 bases. Per the germline V gene, CDR1 is SEHNR and CDR2 is FQNEAQ (reference sequence). This CDR3 has 12 amino acids. CDR3 region: CASSFLTYEQYF. For the CDR3, the DNA is TGTGCCAGCAGCTTTTTAACCTACGAGCAGTACTTC.

This chain links TRBV5-8 with TRBJ1-1; D is undetermined. CDR3 length: 16 residues. The germline CDR1 and CDR2 sequences are SGHTS and YDEGEE. V lost 0 bases to trimming and J lost 2 bases, with 14 bases between them. CDR3 amino acids: CASSLGNSNFNTEAFF. In nucleotides, the CDR3 is TGTGCCAGCAGCTTGGGTAACAGCAATTTTAACACTGAAGCTTTCTTT.

The chain uses TRBV11-2 and TRBJ2-3; a possible D gene is TRBD2 (6 bases). V lost 4 bases to trimming and J lost 4 bases, with 12 bases between them. Germline V lookup: CDR1 SGHAT, CDR2 FQNNGV. The CDR3 loop spans 14 amino acids. CDR3 nucleotides: TGTGCCAGCAGCTCGGTGGGGGGAGCAGATACGCAGTATTTT. Translating gives CASSSVGGADTQYF.

The chain carries TRBV29-1 and TRBJ2-3, with D possibly matching TRBD2 (5 bases). Trimming left V 4 bases short and J 3 bases short, with 11 bases between. CDR3 length equals 13 residues. CDR1 and CDR2 (germline): SQVTM, ANQGSEA. CDR3 DNA sequence: TGCAGCGTTGGGCTAGCAGGTACAGATACGCAGTATTTT. Residues: CSVGLAGTDTQYF.